A selection of T cell receptor beta chains follows, all from one sample in a study of identical twins. TCRdb called the 5' RACE reads again in MiXCR, with one record for every CDR3 protein. The data contain 650,000 to 800,000 distinct CDR3 sequences, over 8.5% of them seen just once; the ten biggest clones take up around 0.98%. The sample also formed part of further work on yellow fever vaccine responses in identical twins.

The specimen sequenced was PBMCs. All receptors come from a woman between 18 and 30 years old in good health. CDR3s include the opening cysteine and the closing phenylalanine or tryptophan. The order of the fields is D gene, V gene, clone size, J gene, CDR3 protein, CDR3 DNA. The D gene is left open where the match is weak. The size entry is marked missing in some rows and otherwise reads once, few, many or a size class.

D gene: -; V gene: TRBV12-5; clone size: -; J gene: TRBJ2-1; CDR3 protein: CASGTGAGPYEQFF; CDR3 DNA: TGTGCTAGTGGAACGGGGGCGGGCCCATATGAGCAGTTCTTC
D gene: -; V gene: TRBV5-4; clone size: -; J gene: TRBJ1-1; CDR3 protein: CASSLVGTHNTEAFF; CDR3 DNA: TGTGCCAGCAGCTTAGTCGGGACACATAACACTGAAGCTTTCTTT
D gene: TRBD1; V gene: TRBV5-1; clone size: few; J gene: TRBJ2-7; CDR3 protein: CASSLGDRGGEQYF; CDR3 DNA: TGCGCCAGCAGCTTGGGGGACAGGGGGGGCGAGCAGTACTTC
D gene: -; V gene: TRBV3-1; clone size: many; J gene: TRBJ2-1; CDR3 protein: CASSQAMLGDHYNEQFF; CDR3 DNA: TGTGCCAGCAGCCAGGCCATGTTAGGGGATCACTACAATGAGCAGTTCTTC
D gene: -; V gene: TRBV30; clone size: -; J gene: TRBJ2-7; CDR3 protein: CAWRWAGYEQYF; CDR3 DNA: TGTGCCTGGAGATGGGCGGGCTACGAGCAGTACTTC
D gene: -; V gene: TRBV7-9; clone size: few; J gene: TRBJ2-7; CDR3 protein: CASSLSRTLYEQYF; CDR3 DNA: TGTGCCAGCAGCTTGTCCAGGACCCTCTACGAGCAGTACTTC
D gene: -; V gene: TRBV6-1; clone size: few; J gene: TRBJ2-7; CDR3 protein: CASALGPFYEQYF; CDR3 DNA: TGTGCCAGTGCCCTTGGGCCTTTCTACGAGCAGTACTTC
D gene: -; V gene: TRBV3-1; clone size: many; J gene: TRBJ2-3; CDR3 protein: CASSLRSGGTDTQYF; CDR3 DNA: TGTGCCAGCAGCCTTCGAAGCGGAGGCACAGATACGCAGTATTTT
D gene: TRBD2; V gene: TRBV3-1; clone size: -; J gene: TRBJ2-7; CDR3 protein: CASSKSGRGDYEQYF; CDR3 DNA: TGTGCCAGCAGCAAAAGCGGGAGGGGAGACTACGAGCAGTACTTC
D gene: TRBD2; V gene: TRBV20-1; clone size: few; J gene: TRBJ2-7; CDR3 protein: CSAQLAGPYEQYF; CDR3 DNA: TGCAGTGCTCAACTAGCGGGGCCTTACGAGCAGTACTTC
D gene: -; V gene: TRBV7-9; clone size: -; J gene: TRBJ2-2; CDR3 protein: CASSLRTVNTGELFF; CDR3 DNA: TGTGCCAGCAGCTTGCGGACGGTAAACACCGGGGAGCTGTTTTTT
D gene: -; V gene: TRBV5-1; clone size: many; J gene: TRBJ2-3; CDR3 protein: CASSFGSPTDTQYF; CDR3 DNA: TGCGCCAGCAGCTTCGGGTCCCCCACAGATACGCAGTATTTT
D gene: TRBD2; V gene: TRBV10-3; clone size: few; J gene: TRBJ2-7; CDR3 protein: CAIIPGLVSPEQYF; CDR3 DNA: TGTGCCATCATTCCGGGACTAGTCTCTCCCGAGCAGTACTTC
D gene: -; V gene: TRBV28; clone size: few; J gene: TRBJ2-5; CDR3 protein: CASGGGWETQYF; CDR3 DNA: TGTGCCAGCGGCGGGGGCTGGGAGACCCAGTACTTC
D gene: -; V gene: TRBV5-1; clone size: -; J gene: TRBJ2-6; CDR3 protein: CASSTPGVNSGANVLTF; CDR3 DNA: TGCGCCAGCAGCACCCCAGGGGTTAACTCTGGGGCCAACGTCCTGACTTTC
D gene: TRBD2; V gene: TRBV5-6; clone size: -; J gene: TRBJ2-7; CDR3 protein: CASSYSGSQDEQYF; CDR3 DNA: TGTGCCAGCAGTTATAGCGGGAGTCAAGACGAGCAGTACTTC
D gene: TRBD2; V gene: TRBV6-1; clone size: few; J gene: TRBJ2-7; CDR3 protein: CASSGLAGDNLYF; CDR3 DNA: TGTGCCAGCAGTGGGTTAGCGGGAGATAACCTGTACTTC
D gene: -; V gene: TRBV10-1; clone size: few; J gene: TRBJ2-2; CDR3 protein: CASSGGTTSNTGELFF; CDR3 DNA: TGCGCCAGCAGTGGGGGGACCACGTCGAACACCGGGGAGCTGTTTTTT
D gene: -; V gene: TRBV9; clone size: few; J gene: TRBJ2-5; CDR3 protein: CASSVDGVSVQETQYF; CDR3 DNA: TGTGCCAGCAGCGTAGACGGAGTGAGCGTCCAAGAGACCCAGTACTTC
D gene: TRBD1; V gene: TRBV5-1; clone size: many; J gene: TRBJ2-5; CDR3 protein: CASSYTTGQETQYF; CDR3 DNA: TGCGCCAGCAGCTACACGACAGGGCAAGAGACCCAGTACTTC
D gene: -; V gene: TRBV5-1; clone size: many; J gene: TRBJ2-1; CDR3 protein: CASSSGKDLQFF; CDR3 DNA: TGCGCCAGCAGCTCTGGGAAGGACTTGCAGTTCTTC
D gene: TRBD1; V gene: TRBV20-1; clone size: -; J gene: TRBJ1-2; CDR3 protein: CSASDRETNYGYTF; CDR3 DNA: TGCAGTGCTAGTGACAGGGAGACTAACTATGGCTACACCTTC
D gene: -; V gene: TRBV7-9; clone size: -; J gene: TRBJ2-5; CDR3 protein: CASSPTLEETQYF; CDR3 DNA: TGTGCCAGCAGCCCTACACTGGAAGAGACCCAGTACTTC
D gene: -; V gene: TRBV9; clone size: many; J gene: TRBJ2-1; CDR3 protein: CASSVEPPGWFGNEQFF; CDR3 DNA: TGTGCCAGCAGCGTAGAGCCGCCAGGGTGGTTTGGCAATGAGCAGTTCTTC
D gene: TRBD1; V gene: TRBV7-9; clone size: -; J gene: TRBJ2-7; CDR3 protein: CARGPGQGHYEQYF; CDR3 DNA: TGTGCCAGGGGCCCCGGACAGGGTCACTACGAGCAGTACTTC
D gene: TRBD2; V gene: TRBV14; clone size: few; J gene: TRBJ2-7; CDR3 protein: CASSHKGLSGGSSYEQYF; CDR3 DNA: TGTGCCAGCAGCCATAAGGGCCTGTCCGGGGGGAGCTCCTACGAGCAGTACTTC
D gene: TRBD1; V gene: TRBV7-8; clone size: -; J gene: TRBJ2-1; CDR3 protein: CASSFRPSDRFNGEQFF; CDR3 DNA: TGTGCCAGCAGCTTTAGACCCTCGGACAGGTTTAATGGTGAGCAGTTCTTC
D gene: TRBD1; V gene: TRBV28; clone size: -; J gene: TRBJ2-7; CDR3 protein: CASKPGGLKKSEQYF; CDR3 DNA: TGTGCCAGCAAGCCAGGGGGATTGAAGAAATCCGAGCAGTACTTC
D gene: -; V gene: TRBV5-1; clone size: -; J gene: TRBJ2-4; CDR3 protein: CASSLEGVAKNIQYF; CDR3 DNA: TGCGCCAGCAGCCTAGAAGGGGTAGCCAAAAACATTCAGTACTTC
D gene: -; V gene: TRBV10-3; clone size: many; J gene: TRBJ2-7; CDR3 protein: CAIRVDSSYEQYF; CDR3 DNA: TGTGCCATCAGGGTGGACAGTTCCTACGAGCAGTACTTC
D gene: -; V gene: TRBV6-2/TRBV6-3; clone size: few; J gene: TRBJ2-1; CDR3 protein: CASIPRLLSYNEQFF; CDR3 DNA: TGTGCCAGCATTCCCCGACTGCTATCCTACAATGAGCAGTTCTTC
D gene: -; V gene: TRBV21-1; clone size: few; J gene: TRBJ2-4; CDR3 protein: CASSARLGTTKNIQYF; CDR3 DNA: TGTGCCAGCAGCGCCCGACTCGGAACCACCAAAAACATTCAGTACTTC
D gene: -; V gene: TRBV6-1; clone size: -; J gene: TRBJ2-5; CDR3 protein: CASRTPGVETQYF; CDR3 DNA: TGTGCCAGCAGGACTCCGGGGGTAGAGACCCAGTACTTC
D gene: -; V gene: TRBV2; clone size: few; J gene: TRBJ2-5; CDR3 protein: CASRKDTETQYF; CDR3 DNA: TGTGCCAGCAGGAAGGATACGGAGACCCAGTACTTC
D gene: -; V gene: TRBV20-1; clone size: many; J gene: TRBJ1-1; CDR3 protein: CSGARGAEAFF; CDR3 DNA: TGCAGTGGCGCCAGGGGTGCTGAAGCTTTCTTT
D gene: TRBD2; V gene: TRBV29-1; clone size: -; J gene: TRBJ2-1; CDR3 protein: CSVNGLAGGYRSSYNEQFF; CDR3 DNA: TGCAGCGTTAACGGACTAGCGGGGGGATACCGAAGCTCCTACAATGAGCAGTTCTTC
D gene: TRBD2; V gene: TRBV7-9; clone size: many; J gene: TRBJ2-3; CDR3 protein: CASSLLAGGPADTQYF; CDR3 DNA: TGTGCCAGCAGCCTCCTAGCGGGAGGGCCGGCAGATACGCAGTATTTT
D gene: TRBD2; V gene: TRBV6-4; clone size: few; J gene: TRBJ2-1; CDR3 protein: CASSLIAGGPLDEQFF; CDR3 DNA: TGTGCCAGCAGTCTTATAGCGGGAGGGCCATTAGATGAGCAGTTCTTC
D gene: -; V gene: TRBV20-1; clone size: few; J gene: TRBJ2-1; CDR3 protein: CSASWAGSSYNEQFF; CDR3 DNA: TGCAGTGCTAGCTGGGCCGGGAGCTCCTACAATGAGCAGTTCTTC
D gene: -; V gene: TRBV9; clone size: few; J gene: TRBJ2-2; CDR3 protein: CASSVEGRSSTGELFF; CDR3 DNA: TGTGCCAGCAGCGTAGAGGGACGTTCGAGCACCGGGGAGCTGTTTTTT
D gene: TRBD2; V gene: TRBV12-3/TRBV12-4; clone size: many; J gene: TRBJ2-1; CDR3 protein: CASSPGLAGVDEQFF; CDR3 DNA: TGTGCCAGCAGTCCTGGACTAGCGGGGGTCGATGAGCAGTTCTTC
D gene: -; V gene: TRBV4-1; clone size: -; J gene: TRBJ2-5; CDR3 protein: CASSQNVAGVETQYF; CDR3 DNA: TGCGCCAGCAGCCAAAATGTTGCAGGGGTTGAGACCCAGTACTTC